This T cell receptor beta chain was sequenced during a study of T cell changes during pregnancy in multiple sclerosis. Data came from immunoSEQ multiplex PCR; TCRdb stores just in-frame clones and leaves some out. The sample contains tens of thousands of clones, about 89% of which appear only once. The sequence derives from a female donor with multiple sclerosis, enrolled in a pregnancy study. The sequencing here drew on CD4+ T cells from peripheral blood mononuclear cells, taken in the first trimester of pregnancy.

CDR3 protein: CASSPLTGGPGEQYF. The CDR3 nucleotides read TGCGCCAGCAGCCCACTCACGGGAGGGCCGGGCGAGCAGTACTTC. The V gene is TRBV5-1, the J gene TRBJ2-7; the match to TRBD2 covers 8 bases. The V segment lost 4 bases and the J segment 6 bases; nucleotides outside the gene matches: 12. The CDR3 is made up of 15 amino acids. The germline V gene has CDR1 SGHRS and CDR2 YFSETQ.